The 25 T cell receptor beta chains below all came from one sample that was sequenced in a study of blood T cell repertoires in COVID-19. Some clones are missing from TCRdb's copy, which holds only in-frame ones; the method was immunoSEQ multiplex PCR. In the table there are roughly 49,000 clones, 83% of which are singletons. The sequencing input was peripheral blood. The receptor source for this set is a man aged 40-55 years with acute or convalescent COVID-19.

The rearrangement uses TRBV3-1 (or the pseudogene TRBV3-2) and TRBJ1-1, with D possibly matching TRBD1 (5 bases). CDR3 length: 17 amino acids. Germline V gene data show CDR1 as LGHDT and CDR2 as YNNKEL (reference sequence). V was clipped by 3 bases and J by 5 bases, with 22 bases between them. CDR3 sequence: CASSQGLGGLGGTEAFF. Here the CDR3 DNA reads TGTGCCAGCAGCCAGGGGCTCGGTGGGCTCGGGGGGACTGAAGCTTTCTTT.

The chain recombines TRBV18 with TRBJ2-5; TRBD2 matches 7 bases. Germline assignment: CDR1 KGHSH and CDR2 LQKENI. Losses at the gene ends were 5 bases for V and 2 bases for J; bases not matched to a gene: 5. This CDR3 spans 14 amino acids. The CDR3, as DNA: TGTGCCAGCTCAGGGAGAGCGGGGCAAGAGACCCAGTACTTC. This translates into CASSGRAGQETQYF. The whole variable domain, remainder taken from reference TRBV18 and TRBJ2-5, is NAGVMQNPRHLVRRRGQEARLRCSPMKGHSHVYWYRQLPEEGLKFMVYLQKENIIDESGMPKERFSAEFPKEGPSILRIQQVVRGDSAAYFCASSGRAGQETQYFGPGTRLLVL.

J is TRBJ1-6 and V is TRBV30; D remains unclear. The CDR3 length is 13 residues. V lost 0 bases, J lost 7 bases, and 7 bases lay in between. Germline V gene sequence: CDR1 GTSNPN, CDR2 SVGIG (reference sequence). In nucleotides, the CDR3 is TGTGCCTGGAGTGTACGAGGGAATTCACCCCTCCACTTT. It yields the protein CAWSVRGNSPLHF.

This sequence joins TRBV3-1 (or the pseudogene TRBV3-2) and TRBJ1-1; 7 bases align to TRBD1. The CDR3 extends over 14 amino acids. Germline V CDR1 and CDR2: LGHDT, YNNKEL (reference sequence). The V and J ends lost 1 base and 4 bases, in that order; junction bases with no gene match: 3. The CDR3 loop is CASSQGQGTTEAFF. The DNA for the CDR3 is TGTGCCAGCAGCCAAGGACAGGGTACCACTGAAGCTTTCTTT.

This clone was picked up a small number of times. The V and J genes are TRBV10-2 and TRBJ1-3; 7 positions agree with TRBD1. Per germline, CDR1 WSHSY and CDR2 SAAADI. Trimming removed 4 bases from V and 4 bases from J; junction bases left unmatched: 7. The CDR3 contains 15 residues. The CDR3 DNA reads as TGCGCCAGCAGTGCTACAGGGGTTGAAGGAAACACCATATATTTT. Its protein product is CASSATGVEGNTIYF.

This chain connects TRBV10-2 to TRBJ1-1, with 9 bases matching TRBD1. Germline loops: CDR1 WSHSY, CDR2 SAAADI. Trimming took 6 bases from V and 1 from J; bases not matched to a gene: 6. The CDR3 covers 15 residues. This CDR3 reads CASSEPGQGNTEAFF. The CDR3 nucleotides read TGCGCCAGCAGCGAACCGGGACAGGGGAACACTGAAGCTTTCTTT.

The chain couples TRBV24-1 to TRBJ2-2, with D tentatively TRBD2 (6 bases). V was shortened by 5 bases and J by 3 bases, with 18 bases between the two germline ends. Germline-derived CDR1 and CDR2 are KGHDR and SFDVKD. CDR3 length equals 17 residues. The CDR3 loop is CATSGGGWQGDTGELFF. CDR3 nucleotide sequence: TGTGCCACCAGTGGTGGGGGGTGGCAGGGAGACACCGGGGAGCTGTTTTTT.

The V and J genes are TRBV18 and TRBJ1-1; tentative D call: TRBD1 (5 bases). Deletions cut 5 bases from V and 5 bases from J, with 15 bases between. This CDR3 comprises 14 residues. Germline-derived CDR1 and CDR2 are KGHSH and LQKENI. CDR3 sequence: CASSESAGRTEAFF. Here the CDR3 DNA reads TGTGCCAGCTCAGAATCTGCAGGGAGGACTGAAGCTTTCTTT.

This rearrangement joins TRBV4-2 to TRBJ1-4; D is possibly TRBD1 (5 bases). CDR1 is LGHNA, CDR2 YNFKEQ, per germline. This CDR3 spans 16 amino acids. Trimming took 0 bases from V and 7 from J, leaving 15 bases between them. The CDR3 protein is CASSQEPNGGTEKLFF. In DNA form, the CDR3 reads TGTGCCAGCAGCCAAGAGCCGAACGGGGGGACTGAAAAACTGTTTTTT.

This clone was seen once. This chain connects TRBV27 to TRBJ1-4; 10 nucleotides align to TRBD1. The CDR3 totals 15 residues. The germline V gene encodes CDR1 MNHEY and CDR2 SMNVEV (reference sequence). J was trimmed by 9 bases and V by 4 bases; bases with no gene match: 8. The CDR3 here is CASSSGGQGYKKLFF. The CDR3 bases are TGTGCCAGCAGTTCCGGGGGACAGGGGTATAAAAAACTGTTTTTT.

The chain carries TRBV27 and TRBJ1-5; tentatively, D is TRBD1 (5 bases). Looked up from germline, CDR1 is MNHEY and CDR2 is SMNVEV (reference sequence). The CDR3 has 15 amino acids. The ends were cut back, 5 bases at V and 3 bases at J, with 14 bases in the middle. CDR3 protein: CASSGGAGINQPQHF. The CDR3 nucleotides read TGTGCCAGCAGTGGTGGGGCAGGGATCAATCAGCCCCAGCATTTT.

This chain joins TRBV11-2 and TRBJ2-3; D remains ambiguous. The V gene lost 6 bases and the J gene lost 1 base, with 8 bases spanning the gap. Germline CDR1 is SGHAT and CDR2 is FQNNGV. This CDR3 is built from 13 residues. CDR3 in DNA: TGTGCCAGCAGGAGCGCCGGCACAGATACGCAGTATTTT. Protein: CASRSAGTDTQYF.

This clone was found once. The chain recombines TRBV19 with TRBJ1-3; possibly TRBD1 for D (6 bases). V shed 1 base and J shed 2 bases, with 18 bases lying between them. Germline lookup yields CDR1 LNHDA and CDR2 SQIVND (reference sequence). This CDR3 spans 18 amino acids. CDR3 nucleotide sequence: TGTGCCAGTAGTATAGCGGGTGGCAGGGGTGCGGCTGGAAACACCATATATTTT. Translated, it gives CASSIAGGRGAAGNTIYF. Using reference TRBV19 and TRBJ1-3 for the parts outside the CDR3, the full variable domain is DGGITQSPKYLFRKEGQNVTLSCEQNLNHDAMYWYRQDPGQGLRLIYYSQIVNDFQKGDIAEGYSVSREKKESFPLTVTSAQKNPTAFYLCASSIAGGRGAAGNTIYFGEGSWLTVV.

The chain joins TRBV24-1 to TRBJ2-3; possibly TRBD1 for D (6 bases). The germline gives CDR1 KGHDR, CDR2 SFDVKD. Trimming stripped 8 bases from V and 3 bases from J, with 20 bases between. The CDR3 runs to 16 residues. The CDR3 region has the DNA TGTGCCACCAACACCGGGTCGGCAGGGGAGACAGATACGCAGTATTTT. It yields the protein CATNTGSAGETDTQYF.

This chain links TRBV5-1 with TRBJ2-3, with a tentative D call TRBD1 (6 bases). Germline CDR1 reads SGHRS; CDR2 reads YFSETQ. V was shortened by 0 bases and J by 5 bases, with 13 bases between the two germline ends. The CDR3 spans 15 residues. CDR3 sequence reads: CASSLVDQGRDTQYF. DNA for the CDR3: TGCGCCAGCAGCTTGGTCGACCAGGGGAGAGATACGCAGTATTTT.

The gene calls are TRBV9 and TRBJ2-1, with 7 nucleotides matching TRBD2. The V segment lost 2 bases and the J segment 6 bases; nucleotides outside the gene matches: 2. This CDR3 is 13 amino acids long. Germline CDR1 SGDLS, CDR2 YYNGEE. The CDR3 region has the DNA TGTGCCAGCAGCGTGGGAGGGCTCAATGAGCAGTTCTTC. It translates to CASSVGGLNEQFF.

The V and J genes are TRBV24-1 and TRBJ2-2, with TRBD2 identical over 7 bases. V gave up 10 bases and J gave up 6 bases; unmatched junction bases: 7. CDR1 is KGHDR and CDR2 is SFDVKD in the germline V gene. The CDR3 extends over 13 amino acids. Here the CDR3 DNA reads TGTGCCACGCGGGGGTCTAGGTCCGGGGAGCTGTTTTTT. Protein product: CATRGSRSGELFF.

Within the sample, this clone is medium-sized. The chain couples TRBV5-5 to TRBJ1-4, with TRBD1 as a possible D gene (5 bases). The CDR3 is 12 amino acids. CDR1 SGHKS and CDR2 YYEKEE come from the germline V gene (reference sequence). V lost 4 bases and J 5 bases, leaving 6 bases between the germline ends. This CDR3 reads CASSRQNEKLFF. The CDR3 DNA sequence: TGTGCCAGCAGCCGACAGAATGAAAAACTGTTTTTT. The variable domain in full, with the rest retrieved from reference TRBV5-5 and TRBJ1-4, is DAGVTQSPTHLIKTRGQQVTLRCSPISGHKSVSWYQQVLGQGPQFIFQYYEKEERGRGNFPDRFSARQFPNYSSELNVNALLLGDSALYLCASSRQNEKLFFGSGTQLSVL.

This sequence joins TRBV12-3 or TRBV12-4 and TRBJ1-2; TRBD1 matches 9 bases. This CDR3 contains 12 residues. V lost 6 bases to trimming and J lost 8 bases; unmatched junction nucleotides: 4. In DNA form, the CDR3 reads TGTGCCAGCAGACAGGGGGCGGGCGGCTACACCTTC. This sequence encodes CASRQGAGGYTF.

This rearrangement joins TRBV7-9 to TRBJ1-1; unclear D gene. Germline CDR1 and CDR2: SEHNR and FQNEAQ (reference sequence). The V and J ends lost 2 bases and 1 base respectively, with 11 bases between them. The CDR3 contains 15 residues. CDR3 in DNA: TGTGCCAGCAGCTTAATAGTTCGAGGGAACACTGAAGCTTTCTTT. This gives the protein CASSLIVRGNTEAFF.

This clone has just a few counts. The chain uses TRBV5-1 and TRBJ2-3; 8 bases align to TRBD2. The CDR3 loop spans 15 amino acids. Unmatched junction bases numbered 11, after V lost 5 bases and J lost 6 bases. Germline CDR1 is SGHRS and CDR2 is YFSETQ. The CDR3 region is CASSEGVAGTDTQYF. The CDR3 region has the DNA TGCGCCAGCAGTGAGGGGGTAGCGGGGACCGATACGCAGTATTTT.

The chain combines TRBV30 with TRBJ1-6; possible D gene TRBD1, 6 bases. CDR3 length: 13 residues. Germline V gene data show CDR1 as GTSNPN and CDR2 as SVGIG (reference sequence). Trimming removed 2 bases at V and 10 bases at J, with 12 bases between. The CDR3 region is CAWSRGALSPLHF. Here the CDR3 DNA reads TGTGCCTGGAGTCGGGGGGCATTGTCACCCCTCCACTTT.

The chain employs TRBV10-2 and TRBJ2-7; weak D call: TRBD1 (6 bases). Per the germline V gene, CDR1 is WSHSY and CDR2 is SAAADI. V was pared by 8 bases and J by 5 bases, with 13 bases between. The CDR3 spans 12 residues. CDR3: CASSDRRNEQYV. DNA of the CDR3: TGCGCCAGCTCCGACAGGAGAAACGAGCAGTACGTC.

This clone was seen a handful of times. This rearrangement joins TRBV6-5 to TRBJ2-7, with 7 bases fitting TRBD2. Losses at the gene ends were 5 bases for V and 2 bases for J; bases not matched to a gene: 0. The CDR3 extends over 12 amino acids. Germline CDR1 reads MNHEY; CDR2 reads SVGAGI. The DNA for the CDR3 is TGTGCCAGCAGTAGCGGGGCCTACGAGCAGTACTTC. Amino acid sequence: CASSSGAYEQYF.

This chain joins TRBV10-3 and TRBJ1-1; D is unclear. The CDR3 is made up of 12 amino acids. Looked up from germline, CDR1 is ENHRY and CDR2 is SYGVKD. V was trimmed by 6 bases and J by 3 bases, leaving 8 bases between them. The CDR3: CAISPTDTEAFF. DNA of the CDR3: TGTGCCATCAGCCCTACGGACACTGAAGCTTTCTTT.